This T cell receptor (beta chain) comes out of a study of blood T cells in healthy people across ages. The CDR3 extends over 15 amino acids. V was trimmed by 1 base and J by 5 bases, leaving 13 bases between them. Germline assignment: CDR1 SGHDN and CDR2 FVKESK. The sample holds a few counts of this clonotype. Alongside a J-beta primer mix, a sample-barcoded 5' primer served in a second PCR lasting roughly 7 to 11 cycles. At least 2.5 million CDR3-containing paired-end reads were obtained per sample. TCRdb passed the 5' RACE reads through MiXCR, listing each CDR3 protein once. Found here are some 890,000 distinct CDR3 sequences, around 29% of them singletons; the top ten hold roughly a tenth. These same records also appear under a second study, on T cells of mothers and their children. From that second work: Input to cDNA synthesis comprised all extracted RNA, at a ratio of approximately 1.4 ug per 15 ul.

The TCR sequence derives from a woman aged 40-49 years in good health. V and J are TRBV14 and TRBJ2-3; D perhaps matches TRBD1 (5 bases). What was sequenced was blood. The CDR3 region has the DNA TGTGCCAGCAGCCAAGGGGGCGTTCTGGAAGATACGCAGTATTTT. Its protein is CASSQGGVLEDTQYF.